This note documents a single T cell receptor beta chain sequence. Authors' data handling: Reference gene primer amplification yielded estimated nucleated cell counts. Here immunoSEQ multiplex PCR was the method, and the copy in TCRdb shows in-frame clones only, minus some. V and J calls and clone size are as listed in that table; D and trimming were resolved from the DNA. The data show roughly 76,000 clones, 80% to 90% seen once. The data are from a study of blood T cell repertoires in COVID-19. Study-wide background: COVID-19 samples from acute and convalescent phases originated in the United States, Italy and Spain. The cDNA or gDNA used as material had been derived from T cells, B-cell-depleted T cells, or PBMCs.

The CDR3 is 13 residues long. CDR1 SGDLS and CDR2 YYNGEE come from the germline V gene. V dropped 3 bases and J dropped 1 base, with 8 bases sitting between them. The source is a woman between 18 and 29 years old with acute or convalescent COVID-19. The chain couples TRBV9 to TRBJ2-7; maybe TRBD1 (5 bases). The specimen sequenced was peripheral blood. In nucleotides, the CDR3 is TGTGCCAGCAGCGCTTCAGGGTCCTACGAGCAGTACTTC. Translating it yields CASSASGSYEQYF.